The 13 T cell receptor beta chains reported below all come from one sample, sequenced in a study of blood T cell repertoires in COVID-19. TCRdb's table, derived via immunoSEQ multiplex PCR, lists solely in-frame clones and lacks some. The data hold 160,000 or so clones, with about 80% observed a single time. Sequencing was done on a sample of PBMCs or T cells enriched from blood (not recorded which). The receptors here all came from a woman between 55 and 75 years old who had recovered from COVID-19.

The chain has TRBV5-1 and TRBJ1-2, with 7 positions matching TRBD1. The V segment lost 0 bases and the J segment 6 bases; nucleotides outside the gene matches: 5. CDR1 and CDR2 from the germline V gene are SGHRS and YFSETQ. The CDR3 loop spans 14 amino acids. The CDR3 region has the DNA TGCGCCAGCAGCTTGGGGGACAGACAAAATGGCTACACCTTC. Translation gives CASSLGDRQNGYTF.

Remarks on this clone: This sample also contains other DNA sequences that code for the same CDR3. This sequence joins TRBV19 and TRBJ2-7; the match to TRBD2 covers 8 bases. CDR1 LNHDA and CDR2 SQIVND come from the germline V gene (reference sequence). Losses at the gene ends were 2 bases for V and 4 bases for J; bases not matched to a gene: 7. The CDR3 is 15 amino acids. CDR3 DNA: TGTGCCAGTAGTATACAGGCGGGGGGCAGGTACGAGCAGTACTTC. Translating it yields CASSIQAGGRYEQYF.

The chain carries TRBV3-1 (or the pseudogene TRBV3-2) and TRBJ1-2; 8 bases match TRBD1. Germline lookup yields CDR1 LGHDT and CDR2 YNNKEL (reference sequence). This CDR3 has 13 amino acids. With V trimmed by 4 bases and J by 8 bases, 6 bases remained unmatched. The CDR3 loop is CASSLTGGRGYTF. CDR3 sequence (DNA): TGTGCCAGCAGCCTTACAGGGGGAAGAGGCTACACCTTC.

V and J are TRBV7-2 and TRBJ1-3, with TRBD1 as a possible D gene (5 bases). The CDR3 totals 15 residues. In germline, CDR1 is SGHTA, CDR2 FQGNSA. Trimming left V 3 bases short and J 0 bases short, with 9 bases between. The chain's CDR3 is CASSFDRDSGNTIYF. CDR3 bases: TGTGCCAGCAGCTTCGACAGAGACTCTGGAAACACCATATATTTT. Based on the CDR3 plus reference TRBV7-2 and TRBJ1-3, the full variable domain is GAGVSQSPSNKVTEKGKDVELRCDPISGHTALYWYRQSLGQGLEFLIYFQGNSAPDKSGLPSDRFSAERTGGSVSTLTIQRTQQEDSAVYLCASSFDRDSGNTIYFGEGSWLTVV.

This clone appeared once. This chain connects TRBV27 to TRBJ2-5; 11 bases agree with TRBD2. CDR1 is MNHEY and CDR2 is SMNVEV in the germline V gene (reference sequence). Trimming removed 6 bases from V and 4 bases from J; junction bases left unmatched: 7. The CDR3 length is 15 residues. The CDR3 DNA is TGTGCCAGCAGACCGATAGCGGGGGGGGGAGAGACCCAGTACTTC. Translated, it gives CASRPIAGGGETQYF.

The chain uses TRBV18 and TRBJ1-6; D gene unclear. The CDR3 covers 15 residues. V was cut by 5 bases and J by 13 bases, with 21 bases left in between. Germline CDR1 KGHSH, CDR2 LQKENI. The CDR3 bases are TGTGCCAGCTCAGCGCCGGGGAGAGAGAGGGCCCCCCTCCACTTT. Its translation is CASSAPGRERAPLHF. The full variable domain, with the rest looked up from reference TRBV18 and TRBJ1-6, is NAGVMQNPRHLVRRRGQEARLRCSPMKGHSHVYWYRQLPEEGLKFMVYLQKENIIDESGMPKERFSAEFPKEGPSILRIQQVVRGDSAAYFCASSAPGRERAPLHFGNGTRLTVT.

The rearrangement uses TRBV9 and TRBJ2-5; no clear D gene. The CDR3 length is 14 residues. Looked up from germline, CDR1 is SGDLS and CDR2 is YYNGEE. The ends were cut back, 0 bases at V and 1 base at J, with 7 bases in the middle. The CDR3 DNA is TGTGCCAGCAGCGTAGGGGCTCCCCAAGAGACCCAGTACTTC. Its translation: CASSVGAPQETQYF.

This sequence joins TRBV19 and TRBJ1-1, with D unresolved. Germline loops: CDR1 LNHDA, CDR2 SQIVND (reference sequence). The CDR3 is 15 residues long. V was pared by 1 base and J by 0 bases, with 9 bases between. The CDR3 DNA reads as TGTGCCAGTAGTATAGTCGGGGTAATGAACACTGAAGCTTTCTTT. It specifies CASSIVGVMNTEAFF.

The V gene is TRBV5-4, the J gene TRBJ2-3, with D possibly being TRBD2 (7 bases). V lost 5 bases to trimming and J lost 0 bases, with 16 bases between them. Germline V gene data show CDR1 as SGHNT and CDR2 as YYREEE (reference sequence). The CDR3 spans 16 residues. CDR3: CASSWGGGPSTDTQYF. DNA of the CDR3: TGTGCCAGCAGTTGGGGAGGGGGGCCCAGCACAGATACGCAGTATTTT.

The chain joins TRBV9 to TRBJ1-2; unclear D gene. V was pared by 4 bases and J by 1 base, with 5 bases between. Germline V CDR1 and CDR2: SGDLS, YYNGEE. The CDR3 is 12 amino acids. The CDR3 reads CASSTDNYGYTF. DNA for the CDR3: TGTGCCAGCAGCACAGATAACTATGGCTACACCTTC. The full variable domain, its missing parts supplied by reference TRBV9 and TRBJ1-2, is DSGVTQTPKHLITATGQRVTLRCSPRSGDLSVYWYQQSLDQGLQFLIQYYNGEERAKGNILERFSAQQFPDLHSELNLSSLELGDSALYFCASSTDNYGYTFGSGTRLTVV.

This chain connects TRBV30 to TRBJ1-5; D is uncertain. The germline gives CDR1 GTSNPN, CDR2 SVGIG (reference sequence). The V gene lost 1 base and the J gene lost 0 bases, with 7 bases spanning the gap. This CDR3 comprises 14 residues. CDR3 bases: TGTGCCTGGAGTGGAACTAATAGCAATCAGCCCCAGCATTTT. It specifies CAWSGTNSNQPQHF.

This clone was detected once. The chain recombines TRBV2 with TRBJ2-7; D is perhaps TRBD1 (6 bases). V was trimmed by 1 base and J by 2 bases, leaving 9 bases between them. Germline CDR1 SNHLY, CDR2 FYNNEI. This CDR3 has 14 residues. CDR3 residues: CASSEVDSPYEQYF. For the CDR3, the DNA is TGTGCCAGCAGTGAAGTGGACAGCCCCTACGAGCAGTACTTC.

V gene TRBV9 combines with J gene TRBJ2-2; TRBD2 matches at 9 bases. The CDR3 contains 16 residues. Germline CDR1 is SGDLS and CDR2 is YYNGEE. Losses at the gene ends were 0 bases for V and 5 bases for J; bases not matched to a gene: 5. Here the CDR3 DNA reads TGTGCCAGCAGCGTAGAACTCGCGGGGGGGACCGGGGAGCTGTTTTTT. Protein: CASSVELAGGTGELFF.